The 10 T cell receptor beta chains in this list originate from one sample, sequenced in a study of shared clonotypes between healthy human individuals. Repertoires were generated with immunoSEQ multiplex PCR, while TCRdb's copy carries only in-frame clones and drops some. The sample includes over 2 million clones, 85% to 95% of them seen just once. Sequencing was carried out using naive CD4+ T cells from PBMCs. As to subset: CD45RA+ positively selected. These receptors all come from a man younger than 30 in good health. Some clones in this sample may be carry-over from other donors' samples.

This chain connects TRBV2 to TRBJ1-1, with 8 bases matching TRBD1. The germline CDR1 and CDR2 sequences are SNHLY and FYNNEI. The CDR3 is 13 amino acids. V lost 3 bases and J lost 5; bases outside the gene matches: 2. CDR3 nucleotides: TGTGCCAGCAGTGACGACAGGGGAACTGAAGCTTTCTTT. It translates to CASSDDRGTEAFF. The variable domain in full, completed from reference TRBV2 and TRBJ1-1, reads EPEVTQTPSHQVTQMGQEVILRCVPISNHLYFYWYRQILGQKVEFLVSFYNNEISEKSEIFDDQFSVERPDGSNFTLKIRSTKLEDSAMYFCASSDDRGTEAFFGQGTRLTVV.

The CDR3 protein is CASSPPRTAPNEQYF. Here the CDR3 DNA reads TGTGCCAGCAGCCCTCCGCGGACAGCACCTAACGAGCAGTACTTC. This chain joins TRBV5-4 and TRBJ2-7; D might be TRBD1 (6 bases). CDR1 and CDR2 (germline): SGHNT, YYREEE (reference sequence). The CDR3 totals 15 residues. Trimming removed 4 bases from V and 5 bases from J, with 19 bases in between.

J is TRBJ1-5 and V is TRBV7-7; D is undetermined. The CDR3 is made up of 13 amino acids. Germline CDR1 and CDR2: SSHAT and FNYEAQ (reference sequence). V lost 5 bases to trimming and J lost 3 bases, with 8 bases between them. The CDR3 DNA follows: TGTGCCAGCAGCGAGGGTTACAATCAGCCCCAGCATTTT. As protein: CASSEGYNQPQHF.

The chain employs TRBV7-9 and TRBJ2-7; 9 bases align to TRBD1. Unmatched junction bases numbered 14, after V lost 6 bases and J lost 5 bases. Germline V gene data show CDR1 as SEHNR and CDR2 as FQNEAQ (reference sequence). This CDR3 comprises 16 residues. In DNA form, the CDR3 reads TGTGCCAGCAGTAGCCGGGACAGGGAAAAAAGGGACGAGCAGTACTTC. Encoded protein: CASSSRDREKRDEQYF.

The V call is TRBV30, the J call TRBJ2-1; possible D gene TRBD1, 6 bases. Germline values: CDR1 GTSNPN, CDR2 SVGIG (reference sequence). V lost 4 bases and J 7 bases, leaving 14 bases between the germline ends. This CDR3 has 13 amino acids. Written as DNA, the CDR3 is TGTGCCTGGATAAGGGGTCAGGGGAATGAGCAGTTCTTC. Protein: CAWIRGQGNEQFF.

The J gene is TRBJ2-5, the V gene TRBV28; TRBD1 agrees at 7 bases. CDR3 length equals 15 residues. The germline V gene encodes CDR1 MDHEN and CDR2 SYDVKM. V dropped 2 bases and J dropped 0; count of bases not matched to a gene: 3. The CDR3 loop is CASSLGTVYQETQYF. The CDR3 DNA reads as TGTGCCAGCAGTTTAGGGACAGTGTACCAAGAGACCCAGTACTTC.

The CDR3, as DNA: TGTGCCAGCAGTGACTCCGGGGTACTCGGGGAGCTGTTTTTT. Protein sequence: CASSDSGVLGELFF. The V and J genes are TRBV6-1 and TRBJ2-2; possibly TRBD2 for D (5 bases). Deletions cut 3 bases from V and 7 bases from J, with 12 bases between. Germline V gene sequence: CDR1 MNHNS, CDR2 SASEGT. There are 14 residues in the CDR3.

Concerning this clone: The CDR3 end shows no conserved phenylalanine or tryptophan, and so a read error is likely. The DNA is left out, because the CDR3 cannot be placed on it with certainty; the CDR3 is given as TCRdb lists it. This rearrangement joins TRBV7-5 to TRBJ2-7; TRBD2 is taken as the D call from the table, unchecked against the DNA. TRBV7-5 corresponds to a pseudogene. The CDR3 is 9 residues long, counting both termini. The CDR3 protein is CVRSLLSRG.

V usage is TRBV27 and J usage is TRBJ2-1; maybe TRBD2 (6 bases). The CDR3 contains 17 residues. Germline lookup yields CDR1 MNHEY and CDR2 SMNVEV (reference sequence). Trimming pared 2 bases from V and 1 base from J, leaving 15 bases between. CDR3 in amino acids: CASSLPLGTRSYNEQFF. The CDR3 nucleotides are TGTGCCAGCAGTTTACCCCTAGGGACTCGTTCCTACAATGAGCAGTTCTTC.

The rearrangement joins TRBV7-2 to TRBJ2-1; TRBD1 matches 7 bases. V was clipped by 2 bases and J by 6 bases; unmatched bases: 7. CDR1 and CDR2 from the germline V gene are SGHTA and FQGNSA. CDR3 size: 15 residues. This CDR3 reads CASSLKGAVSNEQFF. In nucleotides, the CDR3 is TGTGCCAGCAGCTTAAAGGGGGCGGTCTCCAATGAGCAGTTCTTC.